This TCR beta chain was recovered during a study of shared clonotypes between healthy human individuals. Study-wide context: Donors had three CD4 naive, three CD4 memory, two CD8 naive and one CD8 memory plate apiece. Study-wide results and limits: The naive CD4 repertoires of a few donors were compared, and about 5% of clonotypes were shared.

Naive-designated CD8 cells lacked CD45RO, were positively enriched for CCR7, and omitted terminally differentiated effector memory CD45RA+ cells. With regard to this clone: Its antigen is currently unknown.

Genomic DNA from each subset was divided evenly over several immunoSEQ plates. Original processing notes: Sequence data from immunoSEQ were junction-only and lacked quality scores; consequently, filtering differed. TCRdb's table, derived via immunoSEQ multiplex PCR, lists solely in-frame clones and lacks some. Clone size and V and J calls were adopted from that table, with D and trimming inferred from the DNA. The sample has millions of clones; about 95% are singletons. This clonotype was sampled from a man between 18 and 29 years old in good health. Sequencing used naive CD8+ T cells sorted from blood.

The CDR3 region is CASSFGLAGGYQETQYF. CDR3 in DNA: TGTGCCAGCAGCTTTGGACTAGCGGGGGGCTACCAAGAGACCCAGTACTTC. V usage is TRBV11-2 and J usage is TRBJ2-5; 14 bases align to TRBD2. The CDR3 spans 17 residues. Germline assignment: CDR1 SGHAT and CDR2 FQNNGV. V trimming: 3 bases; J trimming: 0 bases; junction bases outside the gene matches: 3.